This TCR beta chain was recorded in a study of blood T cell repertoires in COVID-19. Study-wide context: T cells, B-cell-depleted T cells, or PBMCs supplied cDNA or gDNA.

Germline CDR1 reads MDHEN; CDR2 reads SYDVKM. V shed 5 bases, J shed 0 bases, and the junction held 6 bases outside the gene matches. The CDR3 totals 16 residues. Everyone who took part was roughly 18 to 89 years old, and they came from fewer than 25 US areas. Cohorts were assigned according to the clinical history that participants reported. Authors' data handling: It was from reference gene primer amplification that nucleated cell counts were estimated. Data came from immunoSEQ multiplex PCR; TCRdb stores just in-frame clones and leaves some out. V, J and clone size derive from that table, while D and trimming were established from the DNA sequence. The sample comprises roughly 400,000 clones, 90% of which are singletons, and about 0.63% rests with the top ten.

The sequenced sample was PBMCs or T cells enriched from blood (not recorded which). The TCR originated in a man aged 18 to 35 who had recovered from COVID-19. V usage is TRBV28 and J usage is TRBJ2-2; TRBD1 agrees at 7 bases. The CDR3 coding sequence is TGTGCCAGCAGTCCAGAGACAGGGTCGAACACCGGGGAGCTGTTTTTT. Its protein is CASSPETGSNTGELFF.